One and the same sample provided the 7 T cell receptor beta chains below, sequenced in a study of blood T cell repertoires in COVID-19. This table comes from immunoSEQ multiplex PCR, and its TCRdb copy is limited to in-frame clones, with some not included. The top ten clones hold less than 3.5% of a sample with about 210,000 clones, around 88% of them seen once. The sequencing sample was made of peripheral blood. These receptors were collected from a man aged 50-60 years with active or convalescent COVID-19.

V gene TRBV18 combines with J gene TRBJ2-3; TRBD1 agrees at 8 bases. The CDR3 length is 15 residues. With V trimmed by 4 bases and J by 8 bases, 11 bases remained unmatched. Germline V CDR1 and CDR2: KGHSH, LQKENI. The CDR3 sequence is CASSRPGQDQGTQYF. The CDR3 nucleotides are TGTGCCAGCTCACGACCGGGACAGGATCAGGGTACGCAGTATTTT.

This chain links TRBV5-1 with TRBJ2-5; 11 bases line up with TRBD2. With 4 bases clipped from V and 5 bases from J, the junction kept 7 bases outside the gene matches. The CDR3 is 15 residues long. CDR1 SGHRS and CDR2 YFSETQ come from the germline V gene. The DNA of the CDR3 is TGCGCCAGCAGCGTTAGCGGGGGGGCCGATGAGACCCAGTACTTC. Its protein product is CASSVSGGADETQYF. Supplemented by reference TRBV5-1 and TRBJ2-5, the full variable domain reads KAGVTQTPRYLIKTRGQQVTLSCSPISGHRSVSWYQQTPGQGLQFLFEYFSETQRNKGNFPGRFSGRQFSNSRSEMNVSTLELGDSALYLCASSVSGGADETQYFGPGTRLLVL.

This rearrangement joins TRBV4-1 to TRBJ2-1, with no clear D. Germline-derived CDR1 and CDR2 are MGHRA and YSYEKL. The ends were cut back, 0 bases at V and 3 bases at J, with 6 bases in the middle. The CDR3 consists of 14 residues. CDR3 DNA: TGCGCCAGCAGCCAAGAGGTCAGCTACAATGAGCAGTTCTTC. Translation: CASSQEVSYNEQFF.

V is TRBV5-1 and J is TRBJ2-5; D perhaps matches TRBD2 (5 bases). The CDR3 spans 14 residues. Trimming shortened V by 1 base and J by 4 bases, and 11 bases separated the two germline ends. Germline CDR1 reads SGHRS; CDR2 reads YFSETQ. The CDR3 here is CASSLRGYGETQYF. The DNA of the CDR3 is TGCGCCAGCAGCTTGAGAGGGTACGGAGAGACCCAGTACTTC.

The CDR3 DNA reads as TGTGCCGGTGGGACAGGGTTCGGGACTGAAGCTTTCTTT. It yields the protein CAGGTGFGTEAFF. This chain joins TRBV6-5 and TRBJ1-1, with 9 bases lining up with TRBD1. From germline, CDR1 is MNHEY and CDR2 SVGAGI. V lost 11 bases to trimming and J lost 5 bases; unmatched junction nucleotides: 9. This CDR3 contains 13 residues.

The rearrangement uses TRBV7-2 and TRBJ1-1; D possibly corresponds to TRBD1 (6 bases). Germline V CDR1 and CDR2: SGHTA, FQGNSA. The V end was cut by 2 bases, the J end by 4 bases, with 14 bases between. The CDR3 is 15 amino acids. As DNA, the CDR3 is TGTGCCAGCAGCTTAATCCTGGGGGCGGTCACTGAAGCTTTCTTT. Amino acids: CASSLILGAVTEAFF.

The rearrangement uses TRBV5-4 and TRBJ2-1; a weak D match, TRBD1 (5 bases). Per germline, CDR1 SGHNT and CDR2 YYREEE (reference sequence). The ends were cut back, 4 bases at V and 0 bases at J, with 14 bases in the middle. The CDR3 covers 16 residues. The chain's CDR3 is CASSPGGASSYNEQFF. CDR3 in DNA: TGTGCCAGCAGCCCTGGTGGGGCTAGCTCCTACAATGAGCAGTTCTTC.